The sequence of this T cell receptor (beta chain) was determined in a study of cytomegalovirus exposure and HLA in healthy donors. Germline trimming cut 2 bases from V and 5 bases from J; bases unmatched to any gene: 7. Germline loops: CDR1 GTSNPN, CDR2 SVGIG (reference sequence). The CDR3 is made up of 15 amino acids. Regarding this clone: Its antigen is unidentified.

Study conclusions and caveats: According to a later analysis, most TCR beta chains associated with CMV appeared HLA-restricted.

13 Jbeta primers and 60 Vbeta primers were used for the PCR. Here immunoSEQ multiplex PCR was the method, and the copy in TCRdb shows in-frame clones only, minus some. The sample shows over 95,000 clones, less than 80% of them seen only once. Sequencing was performed on PBMCs. This TCR came from a woman aged 40 to 50 in good health and CMV-seropositive. The chain joins TRBV30 to TRBJ2-1; 9 nucleotides line up with TRBD1. The CDR3 here is CAWSLGTGWNNEQFF. CDR3 nucleotide sequence: TGTGCCTGGAGTCTAGGGACAGGGTGGAACAATGAGCAGTTCTTC.